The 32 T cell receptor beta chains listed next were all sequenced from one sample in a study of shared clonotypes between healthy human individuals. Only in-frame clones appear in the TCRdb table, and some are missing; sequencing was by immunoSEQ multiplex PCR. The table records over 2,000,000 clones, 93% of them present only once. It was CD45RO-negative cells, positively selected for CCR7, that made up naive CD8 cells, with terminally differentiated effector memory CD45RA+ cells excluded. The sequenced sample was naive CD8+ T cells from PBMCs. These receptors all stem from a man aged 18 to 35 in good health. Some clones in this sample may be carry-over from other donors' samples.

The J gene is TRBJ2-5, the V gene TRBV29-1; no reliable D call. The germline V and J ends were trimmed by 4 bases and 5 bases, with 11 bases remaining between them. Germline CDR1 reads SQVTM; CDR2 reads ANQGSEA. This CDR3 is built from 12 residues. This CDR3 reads CSVVARWETQYF. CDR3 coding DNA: TGCAGCGTTGTAGCCCGGTGGGAGACCCAGTACTTC.

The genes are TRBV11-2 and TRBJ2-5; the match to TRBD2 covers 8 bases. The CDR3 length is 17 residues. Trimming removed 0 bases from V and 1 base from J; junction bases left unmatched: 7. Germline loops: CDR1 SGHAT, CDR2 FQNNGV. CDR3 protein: CASSLEGGGRPQETQYF. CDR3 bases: TGTGCCAGCAGCTTAGAGGGGGGCGGGAGGCCCCAAGAGACCCAGTACTTC.

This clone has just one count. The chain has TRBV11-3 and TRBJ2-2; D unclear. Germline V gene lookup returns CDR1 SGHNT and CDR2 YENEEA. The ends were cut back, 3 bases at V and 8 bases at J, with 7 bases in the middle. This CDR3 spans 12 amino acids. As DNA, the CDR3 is TGTGCCAGCAGCTTTATAGGTGGGGAGCTGTTTTTT. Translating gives CASSFIGGELFF.

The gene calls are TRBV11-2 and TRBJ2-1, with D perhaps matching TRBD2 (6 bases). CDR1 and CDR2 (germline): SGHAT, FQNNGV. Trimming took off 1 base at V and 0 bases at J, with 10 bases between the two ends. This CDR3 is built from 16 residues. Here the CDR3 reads CASSLGRDRSYNEQFF. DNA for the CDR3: TGTGCCAGCAGCTTAGGGAGGGACCGCTCCTACAATGAGCAGTTCTTC.

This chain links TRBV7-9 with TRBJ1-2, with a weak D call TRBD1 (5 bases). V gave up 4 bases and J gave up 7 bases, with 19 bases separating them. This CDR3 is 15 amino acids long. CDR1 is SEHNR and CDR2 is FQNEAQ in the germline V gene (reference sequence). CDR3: CASSSPYPGAFGYTF. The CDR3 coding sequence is TGTGCCAGCAGCTCTCCCTATCCCGGGGCCTTTGGCTACACCTTC.

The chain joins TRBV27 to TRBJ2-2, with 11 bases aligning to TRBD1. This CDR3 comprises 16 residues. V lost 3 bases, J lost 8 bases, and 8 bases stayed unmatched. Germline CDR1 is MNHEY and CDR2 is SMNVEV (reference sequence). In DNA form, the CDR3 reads TGTGCCAGCAGTTTCTACCGGGACAGGGGGTTAGGGGAGCTGTTTTTT. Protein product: CASSFYRDRGLGELFF.

This CDR3 reads CASSEWLMNTEAFF. Written as DNA, the CDR3 is TGTGCCAGCAGTGAGTGGCTGATGAACACTGAAGCTTTCTTT. The chain couples TRBV2 to TRBJ1-1; D call uncertain. Trimming shortened V by 3 bases and J by 0 bases, and 8 bases separated the two germline ends. The CDR3 spans 14 residues. The V gene's germline CDR1 is SNHLY and CDR2 FYNNEI.

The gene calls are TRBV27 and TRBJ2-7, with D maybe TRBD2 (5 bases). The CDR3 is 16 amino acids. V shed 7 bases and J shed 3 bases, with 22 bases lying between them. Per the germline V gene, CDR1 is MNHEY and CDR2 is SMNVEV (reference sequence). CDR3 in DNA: TGTGCCAGCAAGTTATCGGCGAGAGGGATCGACTACGAGCAGTACTTC. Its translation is CASKLSARGIDYEQYF.

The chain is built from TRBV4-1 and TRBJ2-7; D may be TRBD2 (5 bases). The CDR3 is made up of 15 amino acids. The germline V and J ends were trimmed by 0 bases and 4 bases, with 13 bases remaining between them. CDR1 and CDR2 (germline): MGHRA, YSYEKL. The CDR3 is CASSQDAVANYEQYF. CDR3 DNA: TGCGCCAGCAGCCAAGATGCCGTAGCGAATTACGAGCAGTACTTC.

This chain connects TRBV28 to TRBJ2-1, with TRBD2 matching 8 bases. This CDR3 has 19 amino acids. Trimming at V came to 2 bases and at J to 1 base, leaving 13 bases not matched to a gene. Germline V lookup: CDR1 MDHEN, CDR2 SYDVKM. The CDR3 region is CASSLGPLPGGVSYNEQFF. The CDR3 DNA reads TGTGCCAGCAGTTTAGGCCCGTTGCCGGGAGGGGTATCCTACAATGAGCAGTTCTTC.

CDR3 loop: CASSVLGTGPYEQYF. The CDR3 coding sequence is TGTGCCAGCAGCGTCCTAGGGACAGGGCCCTACGAGCAGTACTTC. The chain joins TRBV7-2 to TRBJ2-7; 9 bases fit TRBD1. The germline gives CDR1 SGHTA, CDR2 FQGNSA. V was clipped by 5 bases and J by 2 bases; unmatched bases: 7. The CDR3 is 15 residues long. The full variable domain, in which reference TRBV7-2 and TRBJ2-7 provide the parts outside the CDR3, is GAGVSQSPSNKVTEKGKDVELRCDPISGHTALYWYRQSLGQGLEFLIYFQGNSAPDKSGLPSDRFSAERTGGSVSTLTIQRTQQEDSAVYLCASSVLGTGPYEQYFGPGTRLTVT.

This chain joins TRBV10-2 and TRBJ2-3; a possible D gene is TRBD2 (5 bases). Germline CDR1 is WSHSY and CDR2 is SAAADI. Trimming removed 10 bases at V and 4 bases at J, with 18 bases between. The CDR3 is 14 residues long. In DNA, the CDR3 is TGCGCCACCAATAGCGAGACCGGCGCAGATACGCAGTATTTT. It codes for CATNSETGADTQYF.

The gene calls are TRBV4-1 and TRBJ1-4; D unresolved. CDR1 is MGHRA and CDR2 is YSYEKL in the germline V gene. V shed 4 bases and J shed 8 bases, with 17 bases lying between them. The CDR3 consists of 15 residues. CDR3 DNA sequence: TGCGCCAGCAGCCGAGCGCCAAGGACTGGGGAAAAACTGTTTTTT. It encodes CASSRAPRTGEKLFF.

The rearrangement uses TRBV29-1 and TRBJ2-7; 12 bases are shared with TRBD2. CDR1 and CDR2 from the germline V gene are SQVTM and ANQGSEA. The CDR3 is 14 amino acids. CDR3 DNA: TGCGTGGGGCTAGCGGGAGGGCCCAACTACGAGCAGTACTTC. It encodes CVGLAGGPNYEQYF.

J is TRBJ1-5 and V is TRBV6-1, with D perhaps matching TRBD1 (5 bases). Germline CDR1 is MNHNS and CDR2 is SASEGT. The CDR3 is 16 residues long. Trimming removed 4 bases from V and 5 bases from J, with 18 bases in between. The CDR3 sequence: CASSGRMGVVDQPQHF. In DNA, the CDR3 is TGTGCCAGCAGTGGAAGAATGGGGGTGGTGGATCAGCCCCAGCATTTT.

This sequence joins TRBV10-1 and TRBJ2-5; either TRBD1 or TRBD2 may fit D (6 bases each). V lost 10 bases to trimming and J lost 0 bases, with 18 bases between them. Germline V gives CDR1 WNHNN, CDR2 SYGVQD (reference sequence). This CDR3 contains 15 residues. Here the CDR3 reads CANTSRRQDQETQYF. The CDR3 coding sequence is TGCGCCAACACTAGCCGACGACAGGACCAAGAGACCCAGTACTTC.

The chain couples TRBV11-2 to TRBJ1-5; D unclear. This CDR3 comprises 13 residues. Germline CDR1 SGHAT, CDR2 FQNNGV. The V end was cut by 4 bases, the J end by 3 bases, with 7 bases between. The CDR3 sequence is CASSSGANQPQHF. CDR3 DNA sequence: TGTGCCAGCAGCTCAGGTGCCAATCAGCCCCAGCATTTT.

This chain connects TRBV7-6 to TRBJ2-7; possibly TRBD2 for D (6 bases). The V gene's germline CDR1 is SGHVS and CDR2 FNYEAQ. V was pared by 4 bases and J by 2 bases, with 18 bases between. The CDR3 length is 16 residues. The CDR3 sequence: CASSSGGAGKTYEQYF. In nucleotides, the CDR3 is TGTGCCAGCAGCTCCGGTGGCGCGGGAAAGACCTACGAGCAGTACTTC.

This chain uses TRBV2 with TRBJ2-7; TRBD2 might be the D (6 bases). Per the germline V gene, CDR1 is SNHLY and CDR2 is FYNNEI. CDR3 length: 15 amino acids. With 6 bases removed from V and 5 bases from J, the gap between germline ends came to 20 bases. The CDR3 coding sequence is TGTGCCAGCAGCCCAAGCGGGTCCGGGTTGGACGAGCAGTACTTC. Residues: CASSPSGSGLDEQYF.

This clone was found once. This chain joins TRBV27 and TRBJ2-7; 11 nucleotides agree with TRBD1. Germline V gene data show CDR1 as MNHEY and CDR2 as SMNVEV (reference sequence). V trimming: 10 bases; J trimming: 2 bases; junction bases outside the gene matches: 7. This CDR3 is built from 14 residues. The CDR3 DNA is TGTGCCACCAGGGACAGGGGGAGCCCCTACGAGCAGTACTTC. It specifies CATRDRGSPYEQYF.

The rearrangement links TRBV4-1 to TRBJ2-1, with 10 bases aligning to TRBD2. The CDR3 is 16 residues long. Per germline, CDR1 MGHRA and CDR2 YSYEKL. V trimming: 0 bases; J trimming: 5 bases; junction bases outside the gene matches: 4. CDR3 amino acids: CASSQDGAGGHNEQFF. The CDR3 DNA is TGCGCCAGCAGCCAAGATGGAGCGGGAGGGCACAATGAGCAGTTCTTC.

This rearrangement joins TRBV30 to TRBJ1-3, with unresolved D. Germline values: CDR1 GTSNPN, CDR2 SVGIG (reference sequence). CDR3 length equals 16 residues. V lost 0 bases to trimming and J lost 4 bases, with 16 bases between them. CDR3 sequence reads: CAWSVPALSSGNTIYF. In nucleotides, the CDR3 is TGTGCCTGGAGTGTACCCGCGTTGTCAAGCGGAAACACCATATATTTT.

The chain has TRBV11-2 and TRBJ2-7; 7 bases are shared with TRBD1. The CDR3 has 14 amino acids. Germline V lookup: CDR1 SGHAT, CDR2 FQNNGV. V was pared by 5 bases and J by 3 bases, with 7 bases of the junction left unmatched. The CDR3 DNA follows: TGTGCCAGCAGCCCGAGGACAGGCCACTACGAGCAGTACTTC. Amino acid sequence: CASSPRTGHYEQYF.

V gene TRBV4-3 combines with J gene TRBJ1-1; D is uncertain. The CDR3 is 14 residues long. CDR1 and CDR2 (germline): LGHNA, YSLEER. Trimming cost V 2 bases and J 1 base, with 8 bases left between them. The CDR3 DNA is TGCGCCAGCAGCCAATGGGCAGAGAACACTGAAGCTTTCTTT. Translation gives CASSQWAENTEAFF.

The CDR3 sequence is CASSFSGASPSPSYEQYF. The CDR3 DNA reads TGTGCCAGCAGCTTCTCAGGGGCCTCGCCTTCCCCCTCCTACGAGCAGTACTTC. The chain carries TRBV5-5 and TRBJ2-7, with D tentatively TRBD1 (6 bases). The CDR3 is 18 residues long. Germline CDR1 is SGHKS and CDR2 is YYEKEE (reference sequence). The V and J ends lost 2 bases and 0 bases respectively, with 21 bases between them. Full variable domain (rest looked up from reference TRBV5-5 and TRBJ2-7): DAGVTQSPTHLIKTRGQQVTLRCSPISGHKSVSWYQQVLGQGPQFIFQYYEKEERGRGNFPDRFSARQFPNYSSELNVNALLLGDSALYLCASSFSGASPSPSYEQYFGPGTRLTVT.

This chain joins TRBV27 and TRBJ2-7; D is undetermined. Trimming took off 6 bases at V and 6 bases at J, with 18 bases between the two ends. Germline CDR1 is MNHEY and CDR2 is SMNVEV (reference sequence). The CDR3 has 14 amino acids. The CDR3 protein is CASRSPPGFGEQYF. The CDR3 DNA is TGTGCCAGCAGGTCCCCCCCCGGTTTCGGCGAGCAGTACTTC.

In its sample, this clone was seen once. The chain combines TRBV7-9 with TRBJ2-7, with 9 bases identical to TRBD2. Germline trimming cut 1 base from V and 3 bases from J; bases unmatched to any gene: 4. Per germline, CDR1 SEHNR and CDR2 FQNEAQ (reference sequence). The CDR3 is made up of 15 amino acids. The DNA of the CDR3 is TGTGCCAGCAGCTTAGTAATTAGCGGGAGCTACGAGCAGTACTTC. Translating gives CASSLVISGSYEQYF.

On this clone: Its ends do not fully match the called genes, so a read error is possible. The DNA for the CDR3 is TGTGCCACCAGCGGAGATAGCGGGAGGGGACTAGGGGAGACCCAGTACTTC. It codes for CATSGDSGRGLGETQYF. The chain carries TRBV15 and TRBJ2-5, with TRBD2 matching over 11 bases. Germline V gene sequence: CDR1 LNHNV, CDR2 YYDKDF (reference sequence). The CDR3 is 17 residues long.

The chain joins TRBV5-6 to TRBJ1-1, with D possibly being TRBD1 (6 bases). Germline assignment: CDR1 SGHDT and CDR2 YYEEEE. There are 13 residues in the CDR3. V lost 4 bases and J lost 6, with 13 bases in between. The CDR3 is CASSHGGRAEAFF. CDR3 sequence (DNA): TGTGCCAGCAGCCATGGGGGGCGTGCTGAAGCTTTCTTT.

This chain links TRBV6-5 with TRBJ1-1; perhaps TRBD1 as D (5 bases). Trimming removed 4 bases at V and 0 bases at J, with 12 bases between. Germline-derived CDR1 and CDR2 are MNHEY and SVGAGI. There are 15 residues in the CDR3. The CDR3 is CASSSPAGMNTEAFF. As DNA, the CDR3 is TGTGCCAGCAGTTCCCCGGCAGGGATGAACACTGAAGCTTTCTTT.

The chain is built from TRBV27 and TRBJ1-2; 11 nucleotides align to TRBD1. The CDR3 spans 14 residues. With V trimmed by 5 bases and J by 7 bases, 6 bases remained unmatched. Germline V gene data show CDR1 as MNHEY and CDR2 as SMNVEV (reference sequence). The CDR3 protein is CASSEGQGVGGYTF. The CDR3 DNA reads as TGTGCCAGCAGTGAGGGACAGGGGGTTGGTGGCTACACCTTC.

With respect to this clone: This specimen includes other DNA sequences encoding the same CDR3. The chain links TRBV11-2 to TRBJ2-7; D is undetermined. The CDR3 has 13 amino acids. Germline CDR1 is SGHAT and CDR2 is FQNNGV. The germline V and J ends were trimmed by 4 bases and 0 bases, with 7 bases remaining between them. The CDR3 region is CASSSPSSYEQYF. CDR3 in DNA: TGTGCCAGCAGCTCCCCTTCCTCCTACGAGCAGTACTTC. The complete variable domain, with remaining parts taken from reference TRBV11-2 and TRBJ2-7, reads EAGVAQSPRYKIIEKRQSVAFWCNPISGHATLYWYQQILGQGPKLLIQFQNNGVVDDSQLPKDRFSAERLKGVDSTLKIQPAKLEDSAVYLCASSSPSSYEQYFGPGTRLTVT.